Sequencing of this T cell receptor beta chain was carried out in a study of cytomegalovirus exposure and HLA in healthy donors. Study-wide context: Earlier work reported roughly 120 million unique TCR beta sequences from some 180 million T cells.

Study-wide points: Reportedly, a later analysis found an Asian-associated ancestry cluster had fewer N-insertions than the roughly 670-donor mean. Apart from CMV serostatus, no immune exposure information was available.

Germline CDR1 and CDR2: MNHNY and SVGAGI (reference sequence). V lost 8 bases and J lost 6, with 16 bases in between. This CDR3 is built from 14 residues. This clone has a single count. What it recognizes is unknown. 60 Vbeta and 13 Jbeta primers were used in PCR. Repertoires were generated with immunoSEQ multiplex PCR, while TCRdb's copy carries only in-frame clones and drops some. The data hold 110,000 or so clones, with 60% to 80% observed a single time. Input material: PBMCs. The chain couples TRBV6-6 to TRBJ1-4, with D tentatively TRBD1 (6 bases). The origin of this receptor is a man aged 45 to 65 in good health and CMV-seropositive. Written as DNA, the CDR3 is TGTGCCAGCCGATCCGCAGGGGCGGATGAAAAACTGTTTTTT. This encodes CASRSAGADEKLFF.